These T cell receptor beta chains were read from a single sample in a study of T cell responses to AZD1222 COVID-19 vaccine. Generated by immunoSEQ multiplex PCR, the TCRdb table keeps only in-frame clones and is missing some. The sample lists 110,000 or so clones, 91% occurring once. Material: peripheral blood, obtained on day 0 of AZD1222 vaccination. These receptors all come from an adult in good health. The CDR3 runs from the conserved cysteine through the conserved F or W. The D gene is left open where the match is weak. The size of a clone is reported for some rows only, either as once, few or many, or as a class for expanded clones.

TRBD1,TRBJ2-3,NA,TRBV4-3,TGCGCCAGCAGCCAAACCCCGGGACAGGGGACAGATACGCAGTATTTT,CASSQTPGQGTDTQYF
NA,TRBJ2-5,NA,TRBV7-3,TGTGCCAGCAGCTTAAATTGGGCAGGGGGGTACCAAGAGACCCAGTACTTC,CASSLNWAGGYQETQYF
TRBD1,TRBJ1-2,NA,TRBV30,TGTGCCTGGAGTGTAGCGGTCTCAGGGGGGTACACCTTC,CAWSVAVSGGYTF
NA,TRBJ1-2,NA,TRBV30,TGTGCCTGGAGTTACTACGACAGCTATGGCTACACCTTC,CAWSYYDSYGYTF
NA,TRBJ1-6,NA,TRBV12-3/TRBV12-4,TGTGCCAGCAGTCCCGGCGGGGCACCCCTCCACTTT,CASSPGGAPLHF
NA,TRBJ2-7,NA,TRBV2,TGTGCCAGCAATTGGGCCCGGTCTGGGGCCTACGAGCAGTACTTC,CASNWARSGAYEQYF
NA,TRBJ2-7,once,TRBV7-2,TGTGCCAGCAGCTTAGGCCAGGCCCCCTACGAGCAGTACTTC,CASSLGQAPYEQYF
NA,TRBJ1-3,few,TRBV5-6,TGTGCCAGCAGCTTGGCGGGAAGGCCGGGAAACACCATATATTTT,CASSLAGRPGNTIYF
NA,TRBJ1-1,NA,TRBV4-3,TGCGCCAGCAGCCTGGGGGGGTGGAACACTGAAGCTTTCTTT,CASSLGGWNTEAFF
NA,TRBJ2-6,NA,TRBV25-1,TGTGCCAGCAGTGAATACAGGGCGGCTGGGGCCAACGTCCTGACTTTC,CASSEYRAAGANVLTF
NA,TRBJ1-2,NA,TRBV27,TGTGCCAGCAGGGGGCAGGGATACTATGGCTACACCTTC,CASRGQGYYGYTF
NA,TRBJ1-1,NA,TRBV29-1,TGCAGCGTTCCAGGGCCCGGAGGGGGCACTGAAGCTTTCTTT,CSVPGPGGGTEAFF
NA,TRBJ2-7,NA,TRBV5-4,TGTGCCAGCAGCTTGGGTGGGGGCCCCTACGAGCAGTACTTC,CASSLGGGPYEQYF
NA,TRBJ1-2,once,TRBV2,TGTGCCAGCAGTGAGGTTGGGATTAACTATGGCTACACCTTC,CASSEVGINYGYTF
NA,TRBJ1-2,NA,TRBV30,TGTGCCTCACGGGAGTCTAACTATGGCTACACCTTC,CASRESNYGYTF
NA,TRBJ1-1,NA,TRBV28,TGTGCCAGCAGCCCTGGGCAGGGTGGGACTGAAGCTTTCTTT,CASSPGQGGTEAFF
NA,TRBJ1-1,NA,TRBV5-4,TGTGCCAGCAGCTTGGTCCAGGGCCAAACTTTCTTT,CASSLVQGQTFF
NA,TRBJ1-2,NA,TRBV28,TGTGCCAGCAGTTTACTAGGGGCCAATTTAGCTGGCTACACCTTC,CASSLLGANLAGYTF
NA,TRBJ1-6,NA,TRBV2,TGTGCCAGCAGTGAAGCGGGGGGGCGAGGATCACCCCTCCACTTT,CASSEAGGRGSPLHF
TRBD1,TRBJ2-2,NA,TRBV6-2/TRBV6-3,TGTGCCAGCAGTTACCCGGGACAGGGAGGGAGGAGGGAGCTGTTTTTT,CASSYPGQGGRRELFF
TRBD1,TRBJ1-1,NA,TRBV7-9,TGTGCCAGCAGCTTAGGAGGACAGGGAAGCACTGAAGCTTTCTTT,CASSLGGQGSTEAFF
TRBD2,TRBJ2-7,NA,TRBV27,TGTGCCAGCTTGAAACTAGCGGGGGGCGGGGAGCAGTACTTC,CASLKLAGGGEQYF
TRBD1,TRBJ1-3,NA,TRBV6-2/TRBV6-3,TGTGCCAGCAGCCCTATCCTCCCAGGGACAGTCTCTGGAAACACCATATATTTT,CASSPILPGTVSGNTIYF
NA,TRBJ2-3,NA,TRBV28,TGTGCCAGCAGCCTTTATGGCGCAGGGACGGATACGCAGTATTTT,CASSLYGAGTDTQYF
NA,TRBJ2-3,NA,TRBV18,TGTGCCAGCTCACCTGGACAGAACACAGATACGCAGTATTTT,CASSPGQNTDTQYF
TRBD1,TRBJ2-7,NA,TRBV29-1,TGCAGCGTTGCGGGACAGGGGAGCGAGCAGTACTTC,CSVAGQGSEQYF
NA,TRBJ2-1,NA,TRBV27,TGTGCCAGCAGTTTTTCGGGGGGCCAGGACAATGAGCAGTTCTTC,CASSFSGGQDNEQFF
NA,TRBJ2-5,NA,TRBV5-1,TGCGCCAGCAGCCGCCGTGAGGGGCGAGAGACCCAGTACTTC,CASSRREGRETQYF
TRBD2,TRBJ2-1,NA,TRBV30,TGTGCCTGGGGCACTAGCGGGGGGCCCCCCGCTTACAATGAGCAGTTCTTC,CAWGTSGGPPAYNEQFF
NA,TRBJ1-3,once,TRBV30,TGTGCCTGGAGTAGGTCTCGGCTCTCTGGAAACACCATATATTTT,CAWSRSRLSGNTIYF
NA,TRBJ1-1,NA,TRBV25-1,TGTGCCAGCAGTGAATTGGGGAGGGCTGAAGCTTTCTTT,CASSELGRAEAFF
NA,TRBJ1-1,NA,TRBV30,TGTGCCTGGAGGGGTGGGAACACTGAAGCTTTCTTT,CAWRGGNTEAFF
TRBD2,TRBJ2-1,NA,TRBV7-9,TGTGCCAGCACCCCAACGGGGGGGTACAATGAGCAGTTCTTC,CASTPTGGYNEQFF
TRBD1,TRBJ2-7,once,TRBV9,TGTGCCAGCAGCGTAGCCTCAGGGGGCTCCTACGAGCAGTACTTC,CASSVASGGSYEQYF
NA,TRBJ2-2,few,TRBV4-2,TGTGCCAGCAGCCAAGATAGTAGTCCCGTCACCGGGGAGCTGTTTTTT,CASSQDSSPVTGELFF
TRBD1,TRBJ1-2,once,TRBV5-5,TGTGCCAGCAGCTTGGGACAGGGGGCTAATGGCTACACCTTC,CASSLGQGANGYTF
TRBD1,TRBJ2-2,NA,TRBV7-9,TGTGCCAGCAACTTAGCGATCCTGACAGGGTTTAACACCGGGGAGCTGTTTTTT,CASNLAILTGFNTGELFF
TRBD1,TRBJ2-5,NA,TRBV4-3,TGCGCCAGCAGCCCCCGGACAGGGGAGACCCAGTACTTC,CASSPRTGETQYF
TRBD1,TRBJ1-1,NA,TRBV5-4,TGTGCCAGCAGCTGGGGACAGACCGGGGGCACTGAAGCTTTCTTT,CASSWGQTGGTEAFF
NA,TRBJ1-1,NA,TRBV11-2,TGTGCCAGCAGCTTACGCGGGGGGATGGGGACTGAAGCTTTCTTT,CASSLRGGMGTEAFF
TRBD1,TRBJ1-2,NA,TRBV13,TGTGCCAGCAGCCTCTCGGGACAGGGCATTCGTAACTATGGCTACACCTTC,CASSLSGQGIRNYGYTF
NA,TRBJ1-6,NA,TRBV28,TGTGCCAGCAGTTTGTGGGGGGCGGATTCACCCCTCCACTTT,CASSLWGADSPLHF
TRBD1,TRBJ1-1,NA,TRBV28,TGTGCCAGCAAGGGGGACAGGGTGGCCACTGAAGCTTTCTTT,CASKGDRVATEAFF
NA,TRBJ1-4,NA,TRBV5-8,TGTGCCAGCGGTAGGACAGCTAATAATGAAAAACTGTTTTTT,CASGRTANNEKLFF
TRBD1,TRBJ2-2,NA,TRBV7-9,TGTGCCAGCAGGCGACAGGGGACCACCGGGGAGCTGTTTTTT,CASRRQGTTGELFF
TRBD2,TRBJ2-1,NA,TRBV7-3,TGTGCCAGCAGTTCGGGACTAGCGGGCGATGAGCAGTTCTTC,CASSSGLAGDEQFF
TRBD1,TRBJ1-5,NA,TRBV5-1,TGCGCCAGCAGCTCCAGAGGGGGCGGACAGCCCCAGCATTTT,CASSSRGGGQPQHF
TRBD1,TRBJ2-1,NA,TRBV18,TGTGCCAGCTCTTCCGGGACAGGGGGAAATGAGCAGTTCTTC,CASSSGTGGNEQFF
NA,TRBJ2-1,NA,TRBV27,TGTGCCAGCAGTTTACTACTGAGGGGGGCCTACAATGAGCAGTTCTTC,CASSLLLRGAYNEQFF
NA,TRBJ1-2,few,TRBV6-1,TGTGCCAGCAGTGACAGGGTCGGCTATGGCTACACCTTC,CASSDRVGYGYTF
NA,TRBJ1-5,NA,TRBV10-3,TGTGCCATCAGCCCGGTCTGGGATCAGCCCCAGCATTTT,CAISPVWDQPQHF
NA,TRBJ2-7,few,TRBV5-6,TGTGCCAGCAGCTTCCAAGGTGGGAAGCAGTACTTC,CASSFQGGKQYF
NA,TRBJ2-3,NA,TRBV7-2,TGTGCCAGCAGCGCAACCTATCGAGATACGCAGTATTTT,CASSATYRDTQYF